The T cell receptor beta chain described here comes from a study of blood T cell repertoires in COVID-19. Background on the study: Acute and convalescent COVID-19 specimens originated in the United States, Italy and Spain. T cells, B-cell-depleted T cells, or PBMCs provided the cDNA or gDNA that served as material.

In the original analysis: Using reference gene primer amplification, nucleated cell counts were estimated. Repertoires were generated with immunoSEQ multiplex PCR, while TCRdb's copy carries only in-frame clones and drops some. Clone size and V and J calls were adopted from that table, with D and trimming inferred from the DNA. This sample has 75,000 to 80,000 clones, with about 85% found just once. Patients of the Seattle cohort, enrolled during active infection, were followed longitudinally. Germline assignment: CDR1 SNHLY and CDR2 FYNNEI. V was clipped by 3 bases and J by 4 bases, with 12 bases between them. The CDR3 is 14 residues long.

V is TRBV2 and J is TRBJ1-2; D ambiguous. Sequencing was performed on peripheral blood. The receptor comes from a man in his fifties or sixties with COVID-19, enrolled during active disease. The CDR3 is CASSDIIVFYGYTF. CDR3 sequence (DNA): TGTGCCAGCAGTGATATTATAGTTTTCTATGGCTACACCTTC.